This TCR beta chain was sequenced during a study of glioma-infiltrating T cells after dendritic cell vaccination. TCRB CDR3 was amplified from 2 ug genomic DNA or less. TCRdb keeps only in-frame clones here, not all; method: immunoSEQ multiplex PCR. The sample lists under 130,000 clones, more than 80% occurring once. The clonotype was recovered from a human donor with glioblastoma. This material consisted of blood, taken before dendritic cell vaccination.

The CDR3, as DNA: TGTGCCAGCAGTCTAAGACAGGGCGGGGAGCCCCAGCATTTT. Encoded protein: CASSLRQGGEPQHF. The chain has TRBV28 and TRBJ1-5; 7 bases line up with TRBD1. CDR1 and CDR2 (germline): MDHEN, SYDVKM. V was pared by 5 bases and J by 8 bases, with 9 bases of the junction left unmatched. The CDR3 is 14 amino acids. The whole variable domain, remainder taken from reference TRBV28 and TRBJ1-5, is DVKVTQSSRYLVKRTGEKVFLECVQDMDHENMFWYRQDPGLGLRLIYFSYDVKMKEKGDIPEGYSVSREKKERFSLILESASTNQTSMYLCASSLRQGGEPQHFGDGTRLSIL.